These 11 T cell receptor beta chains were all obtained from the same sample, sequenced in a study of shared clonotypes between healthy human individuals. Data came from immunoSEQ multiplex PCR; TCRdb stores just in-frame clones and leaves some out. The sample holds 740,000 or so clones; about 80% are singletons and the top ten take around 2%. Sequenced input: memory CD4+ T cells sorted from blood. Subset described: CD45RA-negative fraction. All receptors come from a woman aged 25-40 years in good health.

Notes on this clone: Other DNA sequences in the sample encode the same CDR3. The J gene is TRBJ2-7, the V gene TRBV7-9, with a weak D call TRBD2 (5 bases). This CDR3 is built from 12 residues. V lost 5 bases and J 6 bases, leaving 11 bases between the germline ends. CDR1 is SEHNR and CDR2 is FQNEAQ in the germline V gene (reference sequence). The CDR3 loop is CASSPQGGEQYF. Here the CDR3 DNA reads TGTGCCAGCAGCCCCCAAGGAGGCGAGCAGTACTTC.

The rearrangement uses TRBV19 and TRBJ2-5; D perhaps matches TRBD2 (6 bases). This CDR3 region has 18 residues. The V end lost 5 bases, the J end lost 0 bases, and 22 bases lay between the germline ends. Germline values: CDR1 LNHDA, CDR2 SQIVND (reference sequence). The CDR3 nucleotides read TGTGCCAGTAGTTCTTACTCCTCACCGGGACTGCACCAAGAGACCCAGTACTTC. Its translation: CASSSYSSPGLHQETQYF. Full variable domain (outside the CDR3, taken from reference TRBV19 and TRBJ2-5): DGGITQSPKYLFRKEGQNVTLSCEQNLNHDAMYWYRQDPGQGLRLIYYSQIVNDFQKGDIAEGYSVSREKKESFPLTVTSAQKNPTAFYLCASSSYSSPGLHQETQYFGPGTRLLVL.

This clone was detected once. The CDR3 nucleotides read TGTGCCAGCAGATCCGGGGCTAGAGGGTACAATGAGCAGTTCTTC. Amino acid sequence: CASRSGARGYNEQFF. The chain uses TRBV11-2 and TRBJ2-1; D is perhaps TRBD1 or TRBD2 (5 bases each). The CDR3 has 15 amino acids. Germline CDR1 is SGHAT and CDR2 is FQNNGV. V shed 6 bases and J shed 4 bases, with 16 bases lying between them.

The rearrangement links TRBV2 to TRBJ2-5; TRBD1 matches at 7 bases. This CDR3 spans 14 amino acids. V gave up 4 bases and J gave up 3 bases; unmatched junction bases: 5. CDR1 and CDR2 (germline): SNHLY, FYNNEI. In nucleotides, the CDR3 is TGTGCCAGCAGTGGGGGACAGTTGAAAGAGACCCAGTACTTC. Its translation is CASSGGQLKETQYF.

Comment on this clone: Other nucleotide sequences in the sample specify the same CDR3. DNA of the CDR3: TGTGCCAGCAGGGCCGGGACGGCGAACACCGGGGAGCTGTTTTTT. Translating gives CASRAGTANTGELFF. The rearrangement links TRBV2 to TRBJ2-2; the D call may be TRBD1 or TRBD2 (5 bases each). Germline assignment: CDR1 SNHLY and CDR2 FYNNEI. The CDR3 is 15 residues long. V lost 6 bases and J 0 bases, leaving 11 bases between the germline ends.

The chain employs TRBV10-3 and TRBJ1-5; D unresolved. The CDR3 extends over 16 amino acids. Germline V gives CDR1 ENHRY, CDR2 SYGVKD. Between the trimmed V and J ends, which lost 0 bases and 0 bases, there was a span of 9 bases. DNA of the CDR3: TGTGCCATCAGTGAGTCAGGCACGTATAGCAATCAGCCCCAGCATTTT. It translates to CAISESGTYSNQPQHF.

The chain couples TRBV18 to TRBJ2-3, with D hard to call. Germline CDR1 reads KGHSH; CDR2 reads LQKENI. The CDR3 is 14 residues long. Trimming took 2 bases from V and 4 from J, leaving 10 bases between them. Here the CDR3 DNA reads TGTGCCAGCTCACCAGAGCAGAACCCAGATACGCAGTATTTT. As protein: CASSPEQNPDTQYF.

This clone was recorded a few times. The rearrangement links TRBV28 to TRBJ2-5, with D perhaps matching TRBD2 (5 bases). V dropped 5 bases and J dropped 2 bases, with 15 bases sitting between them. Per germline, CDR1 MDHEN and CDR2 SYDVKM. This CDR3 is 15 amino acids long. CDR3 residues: CASSRAGRLQETQYF. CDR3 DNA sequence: TGTGCCAGCAGTAGGGCGGGTCGGCTTCAAGAGACCCAGTACTTC. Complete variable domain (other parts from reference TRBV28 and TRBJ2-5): DVKVTQSSRYLVKRTGEKVFLECVQDMDHENMFWYRQDPGLGLRLIYFSYDVKMKEKGDIPEGYSVSREKKERFSLILESASTNQTSMYLCASSRAGRLQETQYFGPGTRLLVL.

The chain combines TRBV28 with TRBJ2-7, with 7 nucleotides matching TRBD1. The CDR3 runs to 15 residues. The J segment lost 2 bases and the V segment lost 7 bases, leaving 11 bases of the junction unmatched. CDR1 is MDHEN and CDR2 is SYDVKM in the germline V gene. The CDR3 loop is CASTNPWQGAYEQYF. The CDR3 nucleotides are TGTGCCAGCACCAACCCGTGGCAGGGGGCCTACGAGCAGTACTTC.

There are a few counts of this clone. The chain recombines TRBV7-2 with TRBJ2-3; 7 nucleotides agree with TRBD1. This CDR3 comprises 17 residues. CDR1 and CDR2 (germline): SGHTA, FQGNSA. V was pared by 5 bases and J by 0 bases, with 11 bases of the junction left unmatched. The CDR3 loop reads CASSPGTDSTSTDTQYF. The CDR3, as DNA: TGTGCCAGCAGCCCTGGGACAGACTCTACTAGCACAGATACGCAGTATTTT.

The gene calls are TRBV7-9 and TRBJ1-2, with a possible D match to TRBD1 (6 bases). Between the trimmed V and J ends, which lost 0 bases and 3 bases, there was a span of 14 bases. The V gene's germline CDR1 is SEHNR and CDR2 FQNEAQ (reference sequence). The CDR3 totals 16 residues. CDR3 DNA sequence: TGTGCCAGCAGCTTAGCGAGGGGGGGCGCCGACTATGGCTACACCTTC. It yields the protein CASSLARGGADYGYTF.